The 3 T cell receptor beta chains below were found in one sample sequenced in a study of PD-1 blockade in mismatch repair-deficient tumors. Assay: immunoSEQ multiplex PCR; the TCRdb copy retains only in-frame clones and omits some. The table lists about 51,000 clones, more than 65% of them singletons, with about 8.1% in the top ten. The specimen comprised peripheral blood, sampled approximately 20 weeks after starting pembrolizumab. These receptors originate from an adult with mismatch repair-deficient cancer.

The rearrangement joins TRBV27 to TRBJ1-2, with 7 bases matching TRBD1. Looked up from germline, CDR1 is MNHEY and CDR2 is SMNVEV (reference sequence). The CDR3 covers 16 residues. Trimming at V came to 5 bases and at J to 4 bases, leaving 13 bases not matched to a gene. The CDR3, as DNA: TGTGCCAGCAGTGTGGACAGGATACCTTCCCCCTATGGCTACACCTTC. Amino acids: CASSVDRIPSPYGYTF.

The gene calls are TRBV7-3 and TRBJ1-5; D perhaps matches TRBD1 (5 bases). This CDR3 is built from 13 residues. CDR1 and CDR2 (germline): SGHTA, FQGTGA. Trimming shortened V by 6 bases and J by 4 bases, and 10 bases separated the two germline ends. CDR3 loop: CASSRQGNQPQHF. The DNA of the CDR3 is TGTGCCAGCAGTCGCCAGGGTAATCAGCCCCAGCATTTT.

The J gene is TRBJ2-5, the V gene TRBV4-2; no firm D call. Trimming shortened V by 1 base and J by 1 base, and 10 bases separated the two germline ends. Germline loops: CDR1 LGHNA, CDR2 YNFKEQ. This CDR3 is built from 15 residues. Here the CDR3 reads CASSQVANLQETQYF. CDR3 coding DNA: TGTGCCAGCAGCCAAGTAGCCAACCTCCAAGAGACCCAGTACTTC.